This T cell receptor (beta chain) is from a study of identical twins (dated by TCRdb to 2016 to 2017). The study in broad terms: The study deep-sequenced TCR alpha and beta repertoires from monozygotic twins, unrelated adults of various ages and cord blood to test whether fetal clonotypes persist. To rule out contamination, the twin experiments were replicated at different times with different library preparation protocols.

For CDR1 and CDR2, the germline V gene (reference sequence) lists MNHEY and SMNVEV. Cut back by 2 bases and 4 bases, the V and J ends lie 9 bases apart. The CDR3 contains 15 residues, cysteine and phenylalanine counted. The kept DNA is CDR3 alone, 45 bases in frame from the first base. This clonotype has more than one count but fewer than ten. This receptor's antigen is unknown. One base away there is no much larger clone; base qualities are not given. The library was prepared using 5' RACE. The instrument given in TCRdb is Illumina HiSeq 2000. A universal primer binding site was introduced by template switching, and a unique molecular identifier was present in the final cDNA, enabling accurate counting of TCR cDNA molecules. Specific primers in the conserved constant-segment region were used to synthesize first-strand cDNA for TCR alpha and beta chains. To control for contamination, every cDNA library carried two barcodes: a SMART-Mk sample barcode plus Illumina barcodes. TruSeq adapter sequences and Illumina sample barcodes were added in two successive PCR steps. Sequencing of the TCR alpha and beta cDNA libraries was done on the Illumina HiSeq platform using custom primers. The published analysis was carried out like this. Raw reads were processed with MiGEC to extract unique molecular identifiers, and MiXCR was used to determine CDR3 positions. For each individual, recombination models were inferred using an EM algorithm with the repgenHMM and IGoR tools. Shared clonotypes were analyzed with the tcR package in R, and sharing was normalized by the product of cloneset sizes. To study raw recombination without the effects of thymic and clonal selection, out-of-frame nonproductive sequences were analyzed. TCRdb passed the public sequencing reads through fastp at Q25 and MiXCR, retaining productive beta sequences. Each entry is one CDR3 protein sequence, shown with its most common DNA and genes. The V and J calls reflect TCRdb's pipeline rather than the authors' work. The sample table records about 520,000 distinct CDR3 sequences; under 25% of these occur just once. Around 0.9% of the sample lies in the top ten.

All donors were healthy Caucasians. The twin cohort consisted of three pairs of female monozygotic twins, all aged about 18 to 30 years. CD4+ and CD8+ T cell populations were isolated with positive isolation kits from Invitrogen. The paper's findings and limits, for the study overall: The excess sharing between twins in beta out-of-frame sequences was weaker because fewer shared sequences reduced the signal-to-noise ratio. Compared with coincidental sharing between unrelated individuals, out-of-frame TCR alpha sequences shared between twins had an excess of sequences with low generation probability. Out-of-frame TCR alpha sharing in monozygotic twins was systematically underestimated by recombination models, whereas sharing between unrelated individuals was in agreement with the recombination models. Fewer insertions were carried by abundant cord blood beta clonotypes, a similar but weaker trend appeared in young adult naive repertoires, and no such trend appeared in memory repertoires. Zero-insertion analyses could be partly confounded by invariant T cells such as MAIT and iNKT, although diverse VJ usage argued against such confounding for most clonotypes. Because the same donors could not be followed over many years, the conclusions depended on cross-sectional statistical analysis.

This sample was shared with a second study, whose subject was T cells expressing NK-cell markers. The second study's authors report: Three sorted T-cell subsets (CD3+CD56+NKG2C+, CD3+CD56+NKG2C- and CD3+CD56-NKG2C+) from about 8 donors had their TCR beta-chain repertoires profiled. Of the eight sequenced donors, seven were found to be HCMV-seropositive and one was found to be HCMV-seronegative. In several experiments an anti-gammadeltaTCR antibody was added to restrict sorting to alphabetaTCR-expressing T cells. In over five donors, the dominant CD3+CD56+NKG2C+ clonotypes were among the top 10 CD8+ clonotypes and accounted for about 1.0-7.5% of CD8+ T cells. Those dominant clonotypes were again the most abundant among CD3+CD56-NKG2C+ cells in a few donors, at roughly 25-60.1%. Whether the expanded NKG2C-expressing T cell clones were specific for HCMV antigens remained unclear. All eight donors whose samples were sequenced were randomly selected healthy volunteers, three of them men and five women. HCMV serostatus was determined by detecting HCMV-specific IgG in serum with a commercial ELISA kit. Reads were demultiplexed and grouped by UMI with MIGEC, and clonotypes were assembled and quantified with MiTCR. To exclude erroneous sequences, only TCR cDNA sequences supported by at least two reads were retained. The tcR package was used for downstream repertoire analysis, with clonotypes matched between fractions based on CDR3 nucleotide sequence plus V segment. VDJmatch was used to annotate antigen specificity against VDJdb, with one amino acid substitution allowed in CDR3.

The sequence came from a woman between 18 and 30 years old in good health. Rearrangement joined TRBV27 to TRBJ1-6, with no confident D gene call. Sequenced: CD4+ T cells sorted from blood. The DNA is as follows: TGTGCCAGCAGTTTAGGCCTGATTTATAATTCACCCCTCCACTTT. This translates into CASSLGLIYNSPLHF.